This is a list of T cell receptor beta chains from one sample in a study of OX40 agonist ivuxolimab in advanced cancers. This table comes from immunoSEQ multiplex PCR, and its TCRdb copy is limited to in-frame clones, with some not included. The sample lists about 55,000 clones, around 88% seen once, with roughly 13% in the top ten. This material consisted of CD4+ or CD8+ T cells sorted from blood, taken in a trial of the OX40 agonist ivuxolimab. Receptor source: an adult with an advanced solid tumor such as melanoma, head and neck, liver or kidney cancer. Each CDR3 is given with its conserved first and last residue. The D gene is left open where the match is weak. Only part of the rows carry a size: once, few, many, or a class if the clone is expanded.

NA,TRBJ1-4,TRBV9,NA,CASNSGASDEKLFF,TGTGCCAGCAACTCCGGGGCTTCGGATGAAAAACTGTTTTTT
NA,TRBJ1-2,TRBV4-1,NA,CASSPKGATKYGYTF,TGCGCCAGCAGTCCCAAGGGAGCTACTAAGTATGGCTACACCTTC
NA,TRBJ2-1,TRBV28,NA,CASSFPRQDLPVNEQFF,TGTGCCAGCAGTTTCCCTCGACAGGACCTCCCGGTCAATGAGCAGTTCTTC
NA,TRBJ2-1,TRBV19,NA,CASSPRGNSYNEQFF,TGTGCCAGTAGTCCCAGGGGTAACTCCTACAATGAGCAGTTCTTC
NA,TRBJ2-7,TRBV7-8,NA,CASSLGYGPSYEQYF,TGTGCCAGCAGCTTAGGGTATGGACCCTCCTACGAGCAGTACTTC
NA,TRBJ1-1,TRBV13,NA,CASRKGVTEAFF,TGTGCCAGCAGGAAAGGGGTCACTGAAGCTTTCTTT
NA,TRBJ1-4,TRBV5-4,NA,CASTEDSRNEKLFF,TGTGCCAGCACCGAGGACAGTCGGAATGAAAAACTGTTTTTT
NA,TRBJ2-2,TRBV10-3,NA,CAISEWTVELFF,TGTGCCATCAGTGAATGGACAGTGGAGCTGTTTTTT
few,TRBJ1-6,TRBV27,NA,CASSPLTGHSPLHF,TGTGCCAGCAGTCCTCTGACAGGCCATTCACCCCTCCACTTT
NA,TRBJ2-1,TRBV7-8,NA,CASRGRGPYNEQFF,TGTGCCAGCAGGGGGCGGGGTCCTTACAATGAGCAGTTCTTC
NA,TRBJ2-6,TRBV4-3,NA,CASSQDVLGTAGANVLTF,TGCGCCAGCAGCCAAGATGTCTTGGGTACGGCCGGGGCCAACGTCCTGACTTTC
NA,TRBJ2-5,TRBV7-9,TRBD1,CASSYRDSYQETQYF,TGTGCCAGCAGCTATAGGGACAGTTACCAAGAGACCCAGTACTTC
NA,TRBJ2-7,TRBV11-2,NA,CASSFGGLVYEQYF,TGTGCCAGCAGCTTTGGCGGACTCGTCTACGAGCAGTACTTC
NA,TRBJ1-6,TRBV27,TRBD1,CASSPTTGGVGSPLHF,TGTGCCAGCAGTCCAACGACAGGGGGCGTGGGTTCACCCCTCCACTTT
NA,TRBJ1-2,TRBV5-6,TRBD1,CASSLAGAGTAYGYTF,TGTGCCAGCAGCTTGGCCGGGGCTGGGACAGCGTATGGCTACACCTTC
NA,TRBJ2-7,TRBV7-3,NA,CASSPMGGHSYEQYF,TGTGCCAGCAGCCCGATGGGGGGACACTCCTACGAGCAGTACTTC
NA,TRBJ2-2,TRBV4-3,TRBD2,CASSRGLAGGWKGELFF,TGCGCCAGCAGCCGTGGGTTGGCGGGGGGGTGGAAAGGGGAGCTGTTTTTT
NA,TRBJ1-2,TRBV5-1,NA,CASSLSPDKLNYGYTF,TGCGCCAGCAGCTTGTCACCCGACAAGTTAAACTATGGCTACACCTTC
NA,TRBJ2-7,TRBV14,TRBD1,CASSQDRDRVIYEQYF,TGTGCCAGCAGCCAAGACCGGGACAGGGTGATCTACGAGCAGTACTTC
once,TRBJ1-2,TRBV2,NA,CASTGVNYGYTF,TGTGCCAGCACGGGGGTTAACTATGGCTACACCTTC
NA,TRBJ2-2,TRBV27,NA,CASRYGTLNTGELFF,TGTGCCAGCAGATACGGGACTCTTAACACCGGGGAGCTGTTTTTT
NA,TRBJ1-2,TRBV27,NA,CASSGGPRGYGYTF,TGTGCCAGCAGTGGGGGACCCCGGGGGTATGGCTACACCTTC
NA,TRBJ2-1,TRBV9,NA,CASSTGTLVNEQFF,TGTGCCAGCAGCACCGGGACGCTGGTTAATGAGCAGTTCTTC
NA,TRBJ1-1,TRBV5-4,NA,CASSLESGRNTEAFF,TGTGCCAGCAGCTTGGAATCAGGGCGGAACACTGAAGCTTTCTTT
NA,TRBJ2-3,TRBV2,NA,CASPPGQYTDTQYF,TGTGCCAGCCCCCCCGGACAATACACAGATACGCAGTATTTT
NA,TRBJ2-1,TRBV7-9,NA,CASRLESGEQFF,TGTGCCAGCAGACTAGAGTCTGGCGAGCAGTTCTTC
NA,TRBJ2-6,TRBV16,NA,CASSHPFFSGARHTGANVLTF,TGTGCCAGCAGCCACCCCTTTTTTTCCGGGGCCCGACACACTGGGGCCAACGTCCTGACTTTC
few,TRBJ1-2,TRBV5-1,TRBD1,CASSLDRGFYGYTF,TGCGCCAGCAGCCTGGACAGGGGTTTTTATGGCTACACCTTC
NA,TRBJ1-2,TRBV29-1,NA,CSVEDWIRDRRNYGYTF,TGCAGCGTTGAAGATTGGATCAGGGACCGCCGGAACTATGGCTACACCTTC
NA,TRBJ2-3,TRBV11-2,NA,CASSLDLEEVLGTDTQYF,TGTGCCAGCAGCTTAGATCTTGAGGAGGTGTTGGGCACAGATACGCAGTATTTT
NA,TRBJ1-2,TRBV19,NA,CASSIGRLNGYTF,TGTGCCAGTAGTATTGGCCGGCTTAATGGCTACACCTTC